This T cell receptor beta chain was retrieved from a study of T cells after yellow fever vaccination. In the study overall: Preparing low-cell-number fractions relied on SMART-Seq v4 Ultra Low Input.

TCRdb passed the 5' RACE reads through MiXCR, listing each CDR3 protein once. The table shows fewer than 350,000 distinct CDR3 sequences, with roughly 9.4% occurring only once. The CDR3 has 14 residues. CDR1 is SGHNT and CDR2 is YYREEE in the germline V gene (reference sequence). The ends were cut back, 4 bases at V and 1 base at J, with 10 bases in the middle. This sample comprised PBMCs, obtained on the day of the first yellow fever vaccination. This clonotype was obtained from a man aged 18 to 30 who received the YFV17D yellow fever vaccine. The rearrangement joins TRBV5-4 to TRBJ2-3; no firm D call. The CDR3 sequence: CASSPLGGTDTQYF. In DNA form, the CDR3 reads TGTGCCAGCAGCCCTCTTGGGGGCACAGATACGCAGTATTTT.